A single sample is the source of the 13 T cell receptor beta chains below, sequenced in a study of blood T cell repertoires in COVID-19. The repertoire was sequenced with immunoSEQ multiplex PCR; TCRdb's copy has only in-frame clones and lacks some. The table has 250,000 to 350,000 clones, more than 80% seen once; the top ten hold 6.5% to 8%. Sequenced input: peripheral blood. The receptors derive from a woman aged 30 to 39 with COVID-19, enrolled during active disease.

The sample holds one count of this clone. The J gene is TRBJ2-1, the V gene TRBV4-3, with 9 bases identical to TRBD2. The germline gives CDR1 LGHNA, CDR2 YSLEER. CDR3 length: 16 amino acids. Losses at the gene ends were 0 bases for V and 6 bases for J; bases not matched to a gene: 6. The CDR3 region has the DNA TGCGCCAGCAGCCAAGATCGGTTTAGCGGGGGCAATGAGCAGTTCTTC. Protein product: CASSQDRFSGGNEQFF.

This chain links TRBV6-5 with TRBJ2-1, with TRBD2 matching 9 bases. In germline, CDR1 is MNHEY, CDR2 SVGAGI. Unmatched junction bases numbered 9, after V lost 4 bases and J lost 8 bases. This CDR3 is built from 15 residues. CDR3 DNA: TGTGCCAGCAGTTTGTGGCTAGCGGGACATTATGAGCAGTTCTTC. Translated: CASSLWLAGHYEQFF.

V usage is TRBV6-6 and J usage is TRBJ1-1; 7 bases agree with TRBD1. Looked up from germline, CDR1 is MNHNY and CDR2 is SVGAGI (reference sequence). Trimming removed 0 bases from V and 10 bases from J; junction bases left unmatched: 11. The CDR3 length is 15 residues. The CDR3 DNA is TGTGCCAGCAGTTACTCGGGGACAGCCCAACGGGGAGCTTTCTTT. Residues: CASSYSGTAQRGAFF.

The chain couples TRBV10-2 to TRBJ2-7, with D unresolved. Looked up from germline, CDR1 is WSHSY and CDR2 is SAAADI. The ends were cut back, 5 bases at V and 1 base at J, with 6 bases in the middle. This CDR3 has 12 residues. The chain's CDR3 is CASSQVSYEQYF. As DNA, the CDR3 is TGCGCCAGCAGTCAGGTTTCCTACGAGCAGTACTTC.

The chain uses TRBV6-5 and TRBJ2-7; 8 nucleotides align to TRBD1. The J segment lost 4 bases and the V segment lost 6 bases, leaving 11 bases of the junction unmatched. This CDR3 comprises 15 residues. The germline V gene has CDR1 MNHEY and CDR2 SVGAGI. CDR3 residues: CASRPGGQGSYEQYF. CDR3 DNA: TGTGCCAGCAGGCCAGGAGGACAGGGAAGTTACGAGCAGTACTTC.

The chain couples TRBV5-4 to TRBJ2-5; possible D gene TRBD2, 5 bases. Trimming left V 4 bases short and J 7 bases short, with 17 bases between. The CDR3 has 14 residues. Looked up from germline, CDR1 is SGHNT and CDR2 is YYREEE (reference sequence). CDR3 bases: TGTGCCAGCAGCACGAGCGGCGGGCCTGGGACCCAGTACTTC. It codes for CASSTSGGPGTQYF.

This rearrangement joins TRBV11-3 to TRBJ2-1; 11 positions agree with TRBD2. The CDR3 is 15 residues long. After removal of 4 bases from V and 7 bases from J, the junction contained 6 bases not matched to a gene. Looked up from germline, CDR1 is SGHNT and CDR2 is YENEEA. CDR3 protein: CASSSRTSGLNEQFF. DNA for the CDR3: TGTGCCAGCAGCTCGCGGACTAGCGGGTTGAATGAGCAGTTCTTC.

The CDR3 is CASKAAYSPLHF. The CDR3 DNA sequence: TGTGCCAGTAAGGCGGCTTATTCACCCCTCCACTTT. The genes are TRBV19 and TRBJ1-6; D remains unclear. This CDR3 is 12 amino acids long. The V and J ends lost 7 bases and 8 bases respectively, with 9 bases between them. The germline V gene encodes CDR1 LNHDA and CDR2 SQIVND (reference sequence).

The genes are TRBV4-1 and TRBJ2-5; 7 bases are a match to TRBD1. The V segment lost 4 bases and the J segment 4 bases; nucleotides outside the gene matches: 9. The CDR3 runs to 15 residues. Germline CDR1 reads MGHRA; CDR2 reads YSYEKL. CDR3 in amino acids: CASSLIQQGRETQYF. CDR3 DNA: TGCGCCAGCAGCCTGATCCAACAGGGGAGAGAGACCCAGTACTTC.

J is TRBJ1-2 and V is TRBV6-2 or TRBV6-3; tentative D call: TRBD1 (6 bases). The V end lost 2 bases, the J end lost 2 bases, and 9 bases lay between the germline ends. The CDR3 totals 14 residues. The germline V gene has CDR1 MNHEY and CDR2 SVGEGT. In DNA form, the CDR3 reads TGTGCCAGCAGTTACCGACAGGCGAACTATGGCTACACCTTC. Its translation: CASSYRQANYGYTF.

This rearrangement joins TRBV2 to TRBJ2-7, with 8 bases that match TRBD1. Germline lookup yields CDR1 SNHLY and CDR2 FYNNEI. V was clipped by 5 bases and J by 0 bases; unmatched bases: 0. The CDR3 extends over 13 amino acids. The CDR3 loop reads CASSTGGSYEQYF. In DNA form, the CDR3 reads TGTGCCAGCAGTACAGGGGGCTCCTACGAGCAGTACTTC.

V is TRBV6-5 and J is TRBJ1-1; no definite D call. Germline CDR1 reads MNHEY; CDR2 reads SVGAGI. This CDR3 has 13 amino acids. The V and J ends lost 6 bases and 1 base respectively, with 9 bases between them. The CDR3: CASSRVSNTEAFF. The DNA of the CDR3 is TGTGCCAGCAGCCGGGTCTCGAACACTGAAGCTTTCTTT.

This sequence joins TRBV29-1 and TRBJ2-5; 10 bases match TRBD1. Germline V gene data show CDR1 as SQVTM and CDR2 as ANQGSEA. CDR3 length: 14 amino acids. After removal of 5 bases from V and 4 bases from J, the junction contained 7 bases not matched to a gene. The CDR3 spells CSVPGTGERETQYF. CDR3 nucleotides: TGCAGCGTTCCCGGGACAGGGGAGAGAGAGACCCAGTACTTC. Supplemented by reference TRBV29-1 and TRBJ2-5, the full variable domain reads SAVISQKPSRDICQRGTSLTIQCQVDSQVTMMFWYRQQPGQSLTLIATANQGSEATYESGFVIDKFPISRPNLTFSTLTVSNMSPEDSSIYLCSVPGTGERETQYFGPGTRLLVL.